The rows below give T cell receptor beta chains drawn from one sample of a study of T cells in Graves' hyperthyroidism and ophthalmopathy. Via MiXCR, TCRdb re-called the multiplex PCR reads, giving one row per CDR3 protein. The profile shows about 840,000 distinct CDR3 sequences, roughly 40% of them singletons. Sequenced: blood. These receptors were obtained from a man aged 18-30 years with Graves' hyperthyroidism. The CDR3 runs from the conserved cysteine through the conserved F or W. The D gene is left open where the match is weak. Expanded clones are given a class, and other clones once, few, many or no size at all.

once,TRBV20-1,TRBJ2-5,TRBD1,CSASSRDRQETQYF,TGCAGTGCCAGCAGCCGGGACAGGCAAGAGACCCAGTACTTC
-,TRBV3-1,TRBJ1-2,-,CASSPLSGYGYTF,TGTGCCAGCAGCCCCCTAAGTGGGTATGGCTACACCTTC
-,TRBV9,TRBJ2-2,TRBD1,CASSVGWDSNTGELFF,TGTGCCAGCAGCGTAGGCTGGGACAGCAACACCGGGGAGCTGTTTTTT
few,TRBV9,TRBJ1-4,-,CASSGAGGATNEKLFF,TGTGCCAGCAGCGGGGCCGGGGGGGCAACTAATGAAAAACTGTTTTTT
many,TRBV10-3,TRBJ2-5,-,CAIRDQETQYF,TGTGCCATCAGAGACCAAGAGACCCAGTACTTC
-,TRBV12-3/TRBV12-4,TRBJ1-5,-,CASSFGTQPQHF,TGTGCCAGCAGTTTCGGGACTCAGCCCCAGCATTTT
-,TRBV9,TRBJ1-1,-,CASSQGRTAYTEAFF,TGTGCCAGCAGCCAAGGTAGGACAGCGTACACTGAAGCTTTCTTT
-,TRBV15,TRBJ2-7,TRBD2,CATSRDKWASGAPYEQYF,TGTGCCACCAGCAGAGATAAGTGGGCTAGCGGGGCTCCCTACGAGCAGTACTTC
-,TRBV19,TRBJ1-6,-,CASSIKIVLRHHNSPLHF,TGTGCCAGTAGTATTAAGATCGTACTGAGACATCATAATTCACCCCTCCACTTT
few,TRBV20-1,TRBJ1-5,-,CSATGVGNQPQHF,TGCAGTGCTACAGGGGTGGGCAATCAGCCCCAGCATTTT
-,TRBV11-2,TRBJ2-7,TRBD2,CASSQLAGTYEQYF,TGTGCCAGCAGCCAGCTAGCGGGAACCTACGAGCAGTACTTC
-,TRBV2,TRBJ1-4,TRBD1,CASRWGQGKLFF,TGTGCCAGCAGATGGGGACAGGGAAAACTGTTTTTT
many,TRBV20-1,TRBJ1-5,TRBD1,CSAADRVSNQPQHF,TGCAGTGCTGCCGACAGGGTTAGCAATCAGCCCCAGCATTTT
many,TRBV25-1,TRBJ2-7,TRBD2,CASRREGRSYEQYF,TGTGCCAGCAGGAGGGAGGGCCGCTCCTACGAGCAGTACTTC
-,TRBV5-1,TRBJ2-7,-,CASSTQGLTYEQYF,TGCGCCAGCAGTACACAGGGCCTTACCTACGAGCAGTACTTC
-,TRBV24-1,TRBJ2-2,TRBD2,CATRDGTSGNNGELFF,TGTGCCACCAGGGACGGGACTAGCGGGAATAACGGGGAGCTGTTTTTT
-,TRBV7-9,TRBJ2-5,TRBD2,CASSWSGLAGGETQYF,TGTGCCAGCAGTTGGTCCGGACTAGCGGGAGGGGAGACCCAGTACTTC
-,TRBV12-3/TRBV12-4,TRBJ1-5,-,CASSRDIISNQPQHF,TGTGCCAGCAGTCGGGACATTATTAGCAATCAGCCCCAGCATTTT
-,TRBV11-1,TRBJ2-1,-,CASSPGPGGDNEQFF,TGTGCCAGCAGTCCGGGTCCCGGAGGGGACAATGAGCAGTTCTTC
-,TRBV9,TRBJ2-1,TRBD1,CASSVGTGGGEQFF,TGTGCCAGCAGCGTCGGGACAGGGGGTGGTGAGCAGTTCTTC
-,TRBV7-2,TRBJ2-2,TRBD2,CASSPLAGFTGELFF,TGTGCCAGCAGCCCACTAGCGGGGTTCACCGGGGAGCTGTTTTTT
-,TRBV7-9,TRBJ2-7,-,CASSPGDRVPYEQYF,TGTGCCAGCAGCCCGGGAGACAGGGTCCCCTACGAGCAGTACTTC
-,TRBV2,TRBJ1-5,TRBD1,CASNRGANSNQPQHF,TGTGCCAGCAACAGGGGGGCGAATAGCAATCAGCCCCAGCATTTT
many,TRBV6-4,TRBJ1-6,-,CASSVESHSPLHF,TGTGCCAGCAGTGTCGAGTCTCATTCACCCCTCCACTTT
-,TRBV5-6,TRBJ2-5,TRBD2,CASSLGLAGQGETQYF,TGTGCCAGCAGCCTGGGACTAGCGGGACAAGGGGAGACCCAGTACTTC
-,TRBV2,TRBJ2-7,-,CASSGIEGEQYF,TGTGCCAGCAGTGGCATCGAGGGCGAGCAGTACTTC